This T cell receptor beta chain stems from a study of cytomegalovirus exposure and HLA in healthy donors. Overall study results and limits: TCR beta V- and J-gene trimming, according to a later analysis, was linked to a missense DCLRE1C variant. In a later analysis, an Asian-associated ancestry cluster reportedly showed fewer N-insertions than the roughly 710-donor mean.

PCR was performed using 60 Vbeta and 13 Jbeta primers. Some clones are missing from TCRdb's copy, which holds only in-frame ones; the method was immunoSEQ multiplex PCR. This table lists 40,000 to 50,000 clones. CDR3 length equals 16 residues. From germline, CDR1 is MNHEY and CDR2 SMNVEV (reference sequence). Trimming cost V 6 bases and J 3 bases; bases outside gene matches: 10. With regard to this clone: The antigen remains undetermined.

Sequencing used PBMCs. This sequence joins TRBV27 and TRBJ2-2; 7 positions agree with TRBD1. The sequence came from a woman in her thirties in good health and CMV-seronegative. CDR3 nucleotide sequence: TGTGCCAGCAGCCAGGGCCAGGGGGTTTACACCGGGGAGCTGTTTTTT. This sequence encodes CASSQGQGVYTGELFF.